This T cell receptor (beta chain) was documented in a study of Graves' ophthalmopathy and Graves' hyperthyroidism. Symptoms, serum thyroxine and TRAb, thyroid ultrasound, and orbital computed tomography formed the diagnostic basis. Notes on this clonotype: One junction end does not reproduce the germline sequence, and a read error may be involved.

Scientists amplified the TCR beta CDR3 regions from RNA transcripts. HTBI primers were used in a first-round RT-PCR, which preceded a second-round multiplex PCR. From the multiplex PCR reads, TCRdb called clonotypes with MiXCR, one entry per CDR3 protein. Of 500,000 to 800,000 distinct CDR3 sequences listed, about two fifths are singletons. The TCR comes from an adult man with Graves' ophthalmopathy. Sequenced: peripheral blood.

CDR3 amino acids: CASSQEGVEQYF. DNA for the CDR3: TGTGCCAGCAGTCAAGAGGGGGTCGAGCAGTACTTC. J is TRBJ2-5 and V is TRBV10-3, with D tentatively TRBD1 (6 bases). The J call is doubtful: the DNA matches TRBJ2-7 better. Germline CDR1 and CDR2: ENHRY and SYGVKD. CDR3 length equals 12 residues.